This passage covers 29 T cell receptor beta chains from one sample sequenced in a study of beta chain features in type 1 diabetes. Every isolated RNA sample was fully reverse transcribed, so sequencing captured expressed TCRB transcripts. Generated by immunoSEQ multiplex PCR, the TCRdb table keeps only in-frame clones and is missing some. Found here are roughly 250,000 clones, about 9.3% of them singletons; the top ten hold 0.03% to 0.035%. Sample: naive CD4+ T cells from blood. These receptors all stem from a woman younger than 35 in good health.

V gene TRBV11-2 combines with J gene TRBJ1-2; tentatively, D is TRBD1 (5 bases). The CDR3 has 14 residues. Germline V gene data show CDR1 as SGHAT and CDR2 as FQNNGV. Deletions cut 0 bases from V and 2 bases from J, with 7 bases between. This chain's CDR3 is CASSLDRVNYGYTF. The CDR3 region has the DNA TGTGCCAGCAGCTTAGACAGGGTGAACTATGGCTACACCTTC.

This clone was counted once. This chain connects TRBV5-1 to TRBJ2-1; 14 nucleotides align to TRBD2. Germline lookup yields CDR1 SGHRS and CDR2 YFSETQ. The CDR3 runs to 15 residues. The J segment lost 10 bases and the V segment lost 6 bases, leaving 9 bases of the junction unmatched. The CDR3 bases are TGCGCCAGCACCACCGGGACTAGCGGGGGCTGGGAGCAGTTCTTC. It encodes CASTTGTSGGWEQFF.

In this sample, this clone turned up many times. This chain joins TRBV4-1 and TRBJ2-7, with 9 bases matching TRBD1. The CDR3 is 16 residues long. Germline CDR1 and CDR2: MGHRA and YSYEKL. J lost 3 bases, V lost 4 bases, and 10 bases had no gene match. The CDR3 spells CASSREPDRGFYEQYF. In DNA, the CDR3 is TGCGCCAGCAGCCGAGAACCGGACAGGGGTTTCTACGAGCAGTACTTC.

There are a few counts of this clone. CDR3 DNA: TGTGCCAGTAGTACTCTGACATCTGGGAGGGGTGATGGCTACACCTTC. The encoded protein is CASSTLTSGRGDGYTF. The gene calls are TRBV19 and TRBJ1-2; a weak D match, TRBD1 (5 bases). Germline V lookup: CDR1 LNHDA, CDR2 SQIVND (reference sequence). The V gene lost 4 bases and the J gene lost 6 bases, with 21 bases spanning the gap. This CDR3 comprises 16 residues.

The genes are TRBV5-1 and TRBJ1-4, with unresolved D. The CDR3 spans 13 residues. Germline lookup yields CDR1 SGHRS and CDR2 YFSETQ. The germline V and J ends were trimmed by 2 bases and 8 bases, with 10 bases remaining between them. CDR3 protein: CASSFLGGEKLFF. For the CDR3, the DNA is TGCGCCAGCAGCTTTTTAGGAGGGGAAAAACTGTTTTTT.

The chain uses TRBV29-1 and TRBJ1-1; D perhaps matches TRBD1 (6 bases). From germline, CDR1 is SQVTM and CDR2 ANQGSEA. This CDR3 is 12 amino acids long. The V end lost 7 bases, the J end lost 4 bases, and 13 bases lay between the germline ends. CDR3 amino acids: CSAAEGGTEAFF. In DNA, the CDR3 is TGCAGCGCCGCTGAAGGGGGCACTGAAGCTTTCTTT.

Only a few counts were recorded for this clone. This chain uses TRBV12-5 with TRBJ2-5; 10 nucleotides match TRBD2. Germline V gene sequence: CDR1 LGHNT, CDR2 FRNRAP. Trimming cost V 6 bases and J 7 bases; bases outside gene matches: 8. This CDR3 spans 14 amino acids. The CDR3 DNA follows: TGTGCTAGTGGCGCCGGGACTAGCGACGGGACCCAGTACTTC. This sequence encodes CASGAGTSDGTQYF.

This chain links TRBV19 with TRBJ2-1; D call uncertain. CDR1 LNHDA and CDR2 SQIVND come from the germline V gene (reference sequence). Between the trimmed V and J ends, which lost 4 bases and 5 bases, there was a span of 15 bases. This CDR3 spans 15 amino acids. In DNA, the CDR3 is TGTGCCAGTAGTAACCGGCAGGTCGCCGACAATGAGCAGTTCTTC. Protein product: CASSNRQVADNEQFF.

The DNA of the CDR3 is TGTGCCTGGAGTGTACTGGGACACATGAACACTGAAGCTTTCTTT. As protein: CAWSVLGHMNTEAFF. The chain carries TRBV30 and TRBJ1-1, with D maybe TRBD1 (6 bases). The CDR3 has 15 amino acids. Germline loops: CDR1 GTSNPN, CDR2 SVGIG (reference sequence). Trimming cost V 0 bases and J 0 bases, with 11 bases left between them.

The chain employs TRBV7-8 and TRBJ2-7; maybe TRBD2 (6 bases). V lost 0 bases to trimming and J lost 4 bases, with 10 bases between them. The germline V gene has CDR1 SGHVS and CDR2 FQNEAQ. The CDR3 is 14 amino acids. The CDR3 protein is CASSLASAGYEQYF. CDR3 nucleotide sequence: TGTGCCAGCAGCTTAGCTAGCGCGGGGTACGAGCAGTACTTC.

This clone turned up a few times. Other DNA sequences within the sample encode an identical CDR3. The chain couples TRBV5-1 to TRBJ2-3; D unclear. V lost 0 bases and J 4 bases, leaving 6 bases between the germline ends. This CDR3 is 13 amino acids long. CDR1 SGHRS and CDR2 YFSETQ come from the germline V gene. For the CDR3, the DNA is TGCGCCAGCAGCTTGGGTTCCGCAGATACGCAGTATTTT. This gives the protein CASSLGSADTQYF.

This clone was picked up a small number of times. This chain connects TRBV2 to TRBJ2-7; 14 bases line up with TRBD2. This CDR3 contains 16 residues. V lost 4 bases and J lost 6; bases outside the gene matches: 8. CDR1 SNHLY and CDR2 FYNNEI come from the germline V gene. The DNA of the CDR3 is TGTGCCAGCAGTGGGTGGGGACTAGCGGGAGTTGGCGAGCAGTACTTC. Protein sequence: CASSGWGLAGVGEQYF. Full variable domain (missing parts from reference TRBV2 and TRBJ2-7): EPEVTQTPSHQVTQMGQEVILRCVPISNHLYFYWYRQILGQKVEFLVSFYNNEISEKSEIFDDQFSVERPDGSNFTLKIRSTKLEDSAMYFCASSGWGLAGVGEQYFGPGTRLTVT.

A few counts support this clone. The J gene is TRBJ1-5, the V gene TRBV29-1; 7 nucleotides line up with TRBD1. Germline assignment: CDR1 SQVTM and CDR2 ANQGSEA. There are 13 residues in the CDR3. The V and J ends lost 3 bases and 6 bases, in that order; junction bases with no gene match: 5. This chain's CDR3 is CSVEGAGGQPQHF. CDR3 nucleotides: TGCAGCGTTGAGGGGGCAGGGGGTCAGCCCCAGCATTTT. Based on the CDR3 plus reference TRBV29-1 and TRBJ1-5, the full variable domain is SAVISQKPSRDICQRGTSLTIQCQVDSQVTMMFWYRQQPGQSLTLIATANQGSEATYESGFVIDKFPISRPNLTFSTLTVSNMSPEDSSIYLCSVEGAGGQPQHFGDGTRLSIL.

This clone was recorded a few times. J is TRBJ1-3 and V is TRBV9, with D possibly being TRBD1 (6 bases). Germline values: CDR1 SGDLS, CDR2 YYNGEE. Trimming took 0 bases from V and 0 from J, leaving 16 bases between them. The CDR3 has 18 residues. The CDR3 sequence is CASSVAPRGTSSGNTIYF. The CDR3 nucleotides read TGTGCCAGCAGCGTAGCACCCAGGGGCACTTCCTCTGGAAACACCATATATTTT.

The chain combines TRBV5-4 with TRBJ2-3; TRBD2 agrees at 13 bases. Looked up from germline, CDR1 is SGHNT and CDR2 is YYREEE (reference sequence). CDR3 length: 15 amino acids. V dropped 3 bases and J dropped 4; count of bases not matched to a gene: 2. CDR3 protein: CASSSLAGGPDTQYF. CDR3 nucleotide sequence: TGTGCCAGCAGCTCACTAGCGGGAGGGCCAGATACGCAGTATTTT. Based on the CDR3 plus reference TRBV5-4 and TRBJ2-3, the full variable domain is ETGVTQSPTHLIKTRGQQVTLRCSSQSGHNTVSWYQQALGQGPQFIFQYYREEENGRGNFPPRFSGLQFPNYSSELNVNALELDDSALYLCASSSLAGGPDTQYFGPGTRLTVL.

This clone was recorded a few times. V and J are TRBV9 and TRBJ2-1, with D possibly TRBD2 on 5 matching bases. V dropped 0 bases and J dropped 2 bases, with 9 bases sitting between them. The CDR3 contains 15 residues. Germline CDR1 and CDR2: SGDLS and YYNGEE. CDR3 amino acids: CASSVGSSPYNEQFF. Written as DNA, the CDR3 is TGTGCCAGCAGCGTAGGTTCTAGCCCCTACAATGAGCAGTTCTTC.

This clone was observed a handful of times. The chain combines TRBV12-5 with TRBJ2-3; D might be TRBD2 (5 bases). This CDR3 is built from 13 residues. Germline V CDR1 and CDR2: LGHNT, FRNRAP. The V end lost 10 bases, the J end lost 4 bases, and 15 bases lay between the germline ends. CDR3 in DNA: TGTGCTACGGGATCCTCCGGCGCAGATACGCAGTATTTT. Its protein is CATGSSGADTQYF.

This clone occurred a few times. The chain is built from TRBV27 and TRBJ2-6; D might be TRBD2 (5 bases). The CDR3 contains 18 residues. From germline, CDR1 is MNHEY and CDR2 SMNVEV (reference sequence). The V gene lost 3 bases and the J gene lost 0 bases, with 15 bases spanning the gap. In DNA, the CDR3 is TGTGCCAGCAGTTTCCGGACGGGGAAACTCTCTGGGGCCAACGTCCTGACTTTC. This gives the protein CASSFRTGKLSGANVLTF.

This chain joins TRBV2 and TRBJ2-7, with D possibly being TRBD2 (6 bases). CDR1 and CDR2 (germline): SNHLY, FYNNEI. CDR3 length: 12 amino acids. V was trimmed by 5 bases and J by 5 bases, leaving 10 bases between them. CDR3 loop: CASSPTSNEQYF. The DNA for the CDR3 is TGTGCCAGCAGTCCAACTAGCAACGAGCAGTACTTC. Looking up the rest from reference TRBV2 and TRBJ2-7 gives the full variable domain: EPEVTQTPSHQVTQMGQEVILRCVPISNHLYFYWYRQILGQKVEFLVSFYNNEISEKSEIFDDQFSVERPDGSNFTLKIRSTKLEDSAMYFCASSPTSNEQYFGPGTRLTVT.

The chain has TRBV13 and TRBJ1-2; the D gene is possibly TRBD1 (5 bases). From germline, CDR1 is PRHDT and CDR2 FYEKMQ (reference sequence). The length of the CDR3 is 14 residues. V was pared by 3 bases and J by 3 bases, with 11 bases between. CDR3 sequence (DNA): TGTGCCAGCAGCTTGGGCCAGGGCCACTATGGCTACACCTTC. Protein sequence: CASSLGQGHYGYTF.

The J gene is TRBJ1-1, the V gene TRBV5-4; 9 bases fit TRBD1. The ends lost 0 bases at V and 8 bases at J; junction bases unmatched: 5. Germline-derived CDR1 and CDR2 are SGHNT and YYREEE (reference sequence). This CDR3 has 14 residues. The CDR3 is CASSLGGGTGEAFF. The DNA for the CDR3 is TGTGCCAGCAGCTTGGGGGGTGGGACAGGGGAAGCTTTCTTT.

V is TRBV7-6 and J is TRBJ2-5; 7 bases line up with TRBD2. Germline CDR1 SGHVS, CDR2 FNYEAQ. The V segment lost 5 bases and the J segment 5 bases; nucleotides outside the gene matches: 14. The CDR3 extends over 16 amino acids. DNA of the CDR3: TGTGCCAGCAGCCGGAGCGGGGCGACGGGGTGGGAGACCCAGTACTTC. The encoded protein is CASSRSGATGWETQYF.

The CDR3 is CASSLAGRTSGMDTQYF. The CDR3 DNA reads TGCGCCAGCAGCTTGGCTGGCAGGACTAGCGGGATGGATACGCAGTATTTT. The genes are TRBV5-1 and TRBJ2-3, with 12 positions matching TRBD2. V was pared by 0 bases and J by 6 bases, with 8 bases of the junction left unmatched. From germline, CDR1 is SGHRS and CDR2 YFSETQ. CDR3 length: 17 amino acids. The full variable domain, rest sourced from reference TRBV5-1 and TRBJ2-3, is KAGVTQTPRYLIKTRGQQVTLSCSPISGHRSVSWYQQTPGQGLQFLFEYFSETQRNKGNFPGRFSGRQFSNSRSEMNVSTLELGDSALYLCASSLAGRTSGMDTQYFGPGTRLTVL.

This chain links TRBV10-3 with TRBJ1-5, with D unclear. V gave up 8 bases and J gave up 0 bases, with 5 bases separating them. This CDR3 is 12 amino acids long. Germline CDR1 and CDR2: ENHRY and SYGVKD. CDR3 region: CAIADSNQPQHF. The CDR3 DNA is TGTGCCATCGCAGATAGCAATCAGCCCCAGCATTTT.

This clone was picked up a small number of times. The genes are TRBV30 and TRBJ2-2; TRBD2 matches 10 bases. The trim removed 2 bases at V and 6 bases at J, leaving 9 bases unmatched. Germline V gene lookup returns CDR1 GTSNPN and CDR2 SVGIG (reference sequence). CDR3 size: 16 residues. The CDR3: CAWSLPGAGGAGELFF. The CDR3 nucleotides read TGTGCCTGGAGTCTCCCCGGAGCGGGAGGGGCCGGGGAGCTGTTTTTT.

The V call is TRBV7-8, the J call TRBJ2-7; tentatively, D is TRBD1 (6 bases). V was clipped by 4 bases and J by 1 base, with 11 bases between them. The length of the CDR3 is 14 residues. The germline V gene encodes CDR1 SGHVS and CDR2 FQNEAQ. The CDR3 protein is CASSSRTVSYEQYF. Written as DNA, the CDR3 is TGTGCCAGCAGCTCGCGGACAGTTTCCTACGAGCAGTACTTC. Drawing the rest from reference TRBV7-8 and TRBJ2-7, the complete variable domain is GAGVSQSPRYKVAKRGQDVALRCDPISGHVSLFWYQQALGQGPEFLTYFQNEAQLDKSGLPSDRFFAERPEGSVSTLKIQRTQQEDSAVYLCASSSRTVSYEQYFGPGTRLTVT.

This clone was counted between two and nine times. This chain's CDR3 is CASSILSGRGQETQYF. CDR3 sequence (DNA): TGTGCCAGCAGTATCCTTAGCGGTCGAGGTCAAGAGACCCAGTACTTC. The chain uses TRBV6-6 and TRBJ2-5; possible D gene TRBD2, 6 bases. Trimming left V 5 bases short and J 2 bases short, with 18 bases between. From germline, CDR1 is MNHNY and CDR2 SVGAGI (reference sequence). The CDR3 has 16 amino acids.

This rearrangement joins TRBV15 to TRBJ2-3, with 8 bases lining up with TRBD2. The CDR3 runs to 18 residues. The V segment lost 3 bases and the J segment 2 bases; nucleotides outside the gene matches: 13. Germline V CDR1 and CDR2: LNHNV, YYDKDF (reference sequence). The CDR3: CATSRDFFHGGDTDTQYF. The CDR3 DNA sequence: TGTGCCACCAGCAGGGACTTCTTCCACGGGGGGGACACAGATACGCAGTATTTT.

The J gene is TRBJ2-7, the V gene TRBV2; maybe TRBD2 (6 bases). CDR1 is SNHLY, CDR2 FYNNEI, per germline. The CDR3 covers 14 residues. Trimming shortened V by 5 bases and J by 3 bases, and 14 bases separated the two germline ends. For the CDR3, the DNA is TGTGCCAGCAGTCTGGGCGGGGCGAACTACGAGCAGTACTTC. As protein: CASSLGGANYEQYF.